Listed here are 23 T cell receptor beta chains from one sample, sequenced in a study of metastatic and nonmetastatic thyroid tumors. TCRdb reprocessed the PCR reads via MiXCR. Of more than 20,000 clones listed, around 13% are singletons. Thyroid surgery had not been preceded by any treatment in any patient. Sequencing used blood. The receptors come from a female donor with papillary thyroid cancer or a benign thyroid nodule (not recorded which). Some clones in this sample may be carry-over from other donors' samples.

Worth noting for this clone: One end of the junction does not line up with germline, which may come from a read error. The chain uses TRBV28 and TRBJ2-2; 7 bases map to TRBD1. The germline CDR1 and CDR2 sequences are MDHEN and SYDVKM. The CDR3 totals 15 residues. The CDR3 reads CASGAGTENTGEPFF. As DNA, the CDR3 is TGTGCCAGCGGGGCCGGGACAGAGAACACCGGGGAGCCGTTTTTT.

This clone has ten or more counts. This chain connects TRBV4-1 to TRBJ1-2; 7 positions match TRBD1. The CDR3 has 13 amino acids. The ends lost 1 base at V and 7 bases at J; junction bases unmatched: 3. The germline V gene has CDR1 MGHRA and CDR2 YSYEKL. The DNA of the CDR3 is TGCGCCAGCAGCCAAGCAGGGGGTGGTGGCTACACCTTC. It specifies CASSQAGGGGYTF.

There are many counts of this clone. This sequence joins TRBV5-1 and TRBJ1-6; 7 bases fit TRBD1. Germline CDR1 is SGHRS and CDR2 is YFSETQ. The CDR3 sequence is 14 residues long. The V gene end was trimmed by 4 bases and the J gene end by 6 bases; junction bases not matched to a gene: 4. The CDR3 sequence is CASSPGQTNSPLHF. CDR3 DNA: TGCGCCAGCAGCCCGGGACAGACTAATTCACCCCTCCACTTT. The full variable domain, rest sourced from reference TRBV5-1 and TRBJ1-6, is KAGVTQTPRYLIKTRGQQVTLSCSPISGHRSVSWYQQTPGQGLQFLFEYFSETQRNKGNFPGRFSGRQFSNSRSEMNVSTLELGDSALYLCASSPGQTNSPLHFGNGTRLTVT.

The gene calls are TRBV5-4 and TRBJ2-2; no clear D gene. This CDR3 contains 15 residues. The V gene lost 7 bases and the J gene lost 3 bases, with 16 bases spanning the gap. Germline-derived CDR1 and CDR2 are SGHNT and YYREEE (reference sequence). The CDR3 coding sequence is TGTGCCAGCGGTCCAGAGTGGGCGTACACCGGGGAGCTGTTTTTT. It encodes CASGPEWAYTGELFF.

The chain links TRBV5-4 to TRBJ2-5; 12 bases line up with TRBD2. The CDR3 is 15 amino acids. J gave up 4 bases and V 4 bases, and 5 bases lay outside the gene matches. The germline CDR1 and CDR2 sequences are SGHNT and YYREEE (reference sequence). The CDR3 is CASSLAGGPGETQYF. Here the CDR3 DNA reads TGTGCCAGCAGCCTAGCGGGAGGGCCGGGAGAGACCCAGTACTTC.

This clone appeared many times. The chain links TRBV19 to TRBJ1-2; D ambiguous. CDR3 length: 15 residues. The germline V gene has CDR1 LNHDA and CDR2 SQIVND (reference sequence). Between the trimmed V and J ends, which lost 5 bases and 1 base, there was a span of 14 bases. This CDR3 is CASSSPRTGNYGYTF. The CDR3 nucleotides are TGTGCCAGTAGTTCTCCCCGGACGGGTAACTATGGCTACACCTTC.

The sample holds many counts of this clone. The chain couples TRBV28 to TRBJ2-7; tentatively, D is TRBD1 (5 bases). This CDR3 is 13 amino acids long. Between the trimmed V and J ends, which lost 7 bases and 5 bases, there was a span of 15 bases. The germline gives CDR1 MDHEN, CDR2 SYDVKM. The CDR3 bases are TGTGCCAGCAATAGGCAGGGTGTCCACGAGCAGTACTTC. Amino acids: CASNRQGVHEQYF. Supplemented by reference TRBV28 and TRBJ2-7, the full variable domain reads DVKVTQSSRYLVKRTGEKVFLECVQDMDHENMFWYRQDPGLGLRLIYFSYDVKMKEKGDIPEGYSVSREKKERFSLILESASTNQTSMYLCASNRQGVHEQYFGPGTRLTVT.

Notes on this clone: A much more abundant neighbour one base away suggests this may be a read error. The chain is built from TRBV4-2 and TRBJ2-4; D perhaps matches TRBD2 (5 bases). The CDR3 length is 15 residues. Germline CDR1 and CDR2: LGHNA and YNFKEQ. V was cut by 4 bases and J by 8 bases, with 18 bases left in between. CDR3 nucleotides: TGTGCCAGCAGCCCCGTCGGGATCGGATCAGACATTCAGTACTTC. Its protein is CASSPVGIGSDIQYF.

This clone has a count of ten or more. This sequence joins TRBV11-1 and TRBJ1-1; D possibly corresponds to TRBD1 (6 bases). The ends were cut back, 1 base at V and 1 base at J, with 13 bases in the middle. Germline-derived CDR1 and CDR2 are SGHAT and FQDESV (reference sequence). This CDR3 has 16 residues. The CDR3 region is CASSLGTGAQNTEAFF. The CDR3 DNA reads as TGTGCCAGCAGCTTAGGAACGGGGGCCCAGAACACTGAAGCTTTCTTT.

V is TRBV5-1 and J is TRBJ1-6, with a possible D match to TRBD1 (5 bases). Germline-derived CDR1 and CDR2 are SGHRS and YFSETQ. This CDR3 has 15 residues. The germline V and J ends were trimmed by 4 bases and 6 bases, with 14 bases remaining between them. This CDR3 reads CASSPSWGLNSPLHF. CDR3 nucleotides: TGCGCCAGCAGCCCCTCGTGGGGCCTTAATTCACCCCTCCACTTT.

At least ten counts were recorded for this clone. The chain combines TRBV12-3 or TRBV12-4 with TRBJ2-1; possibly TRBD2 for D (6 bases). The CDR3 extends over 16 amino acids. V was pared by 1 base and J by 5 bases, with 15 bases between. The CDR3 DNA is TGTGCCAGCAGTTTAGGAGGAGGCGGGATAAACAATGAGCAGTTCTTC. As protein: CASSLGGGGINNEQFF.

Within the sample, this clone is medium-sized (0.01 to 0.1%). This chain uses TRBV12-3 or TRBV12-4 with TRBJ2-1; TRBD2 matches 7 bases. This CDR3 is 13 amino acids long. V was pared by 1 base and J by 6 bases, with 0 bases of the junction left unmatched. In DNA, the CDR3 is TGTGCCAGCAGTTTAGGCGGGGGCAATGAGCAGTTCTTC. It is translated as CASSLGGGNEQFF.

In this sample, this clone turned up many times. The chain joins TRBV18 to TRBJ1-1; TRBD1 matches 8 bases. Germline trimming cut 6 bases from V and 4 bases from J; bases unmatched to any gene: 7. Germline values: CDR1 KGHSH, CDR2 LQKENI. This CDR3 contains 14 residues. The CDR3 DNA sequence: TGTGCCAGCTCTCTCAACGACAGGGGCACTGAAGCTTTCTTT. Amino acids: CASSLNDRGTEAFF.

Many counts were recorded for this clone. CDR3 coding DNA: TGCGCCAGCAGTGGACTAGCGGGGGGCAATGAGCAGTTCTTC. Translated: CASSGLAGGNEQFF. The rearrangement links TRBV10-1 to TRBJ2-1, with 13 positions matching TRBD2. The V gene's germline CDR1 is WNHNN and CDR2 SYGVQD (reference sequence). The CDR3 totals 14 residues. V was clipped by 4 bases and J by 6 bases; unmatched bases: 0.

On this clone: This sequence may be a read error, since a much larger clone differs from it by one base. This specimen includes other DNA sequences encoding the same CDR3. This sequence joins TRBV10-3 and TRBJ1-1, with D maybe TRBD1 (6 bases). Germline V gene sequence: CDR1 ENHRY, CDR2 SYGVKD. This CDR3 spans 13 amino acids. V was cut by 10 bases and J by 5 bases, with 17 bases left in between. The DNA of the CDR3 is TGTGCCACCAGGGGCGAAATCGGAACTGAAGCTTTCTTT. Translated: CATRGEIGTEAFF.

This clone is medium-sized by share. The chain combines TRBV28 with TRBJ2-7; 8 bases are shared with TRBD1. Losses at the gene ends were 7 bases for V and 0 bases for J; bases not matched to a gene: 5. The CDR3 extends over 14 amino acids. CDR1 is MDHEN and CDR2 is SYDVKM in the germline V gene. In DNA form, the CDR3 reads TGTGCCAGCATCCTGGACAGGGCCTCCTACGAGCAGTACTTC. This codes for CASILDRASYEQYF.

CDR3 sequence reads: CASTAVGPPLPEGTDTQYF. The CDR3, as DNA: TGTGCCAGCACAGCAGTTGGTCCCCCCCTGCCGGAGGGCACAGATACGCAGTATTTT. The V call is TRBV27, the J call TRBJ2-3; D possibly corresponds to TRBD2 (5 bases). The CDR3 length is 19 residues. In germline, CDR1 is MNHEY, CDR2 SMNVEV (reference sequence). The V end was cut by 7 bases, the J end by 1 base, with 27 bases between.

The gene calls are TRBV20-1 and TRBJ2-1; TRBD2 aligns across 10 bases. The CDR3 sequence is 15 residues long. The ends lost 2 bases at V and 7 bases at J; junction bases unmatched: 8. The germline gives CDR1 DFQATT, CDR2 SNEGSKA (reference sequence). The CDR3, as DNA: TGCAGTGCTAGAACAGCGGGAGGGCCTCGTAATGAGCAGTTCTTC. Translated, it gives CSARTAGGPRNEQFF.

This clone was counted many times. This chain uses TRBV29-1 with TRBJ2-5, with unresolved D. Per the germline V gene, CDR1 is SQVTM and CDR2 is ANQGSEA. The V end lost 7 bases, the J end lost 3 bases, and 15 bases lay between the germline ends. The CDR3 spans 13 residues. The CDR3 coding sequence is TGCAGCGGGCAAAAGGGTAGGGAAGAGACCCAGTACTTC. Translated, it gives CSGQKGREETQYF.

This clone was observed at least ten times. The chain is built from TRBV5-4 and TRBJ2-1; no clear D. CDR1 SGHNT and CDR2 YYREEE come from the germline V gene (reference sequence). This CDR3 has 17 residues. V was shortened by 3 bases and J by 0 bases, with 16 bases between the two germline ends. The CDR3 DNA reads TGTGCCAGCAGCTGGCGCCGGGCTGCCAGCTCCTACAATGAGCAGTTCTTC. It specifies CASSWRRAASSYNEQFF.

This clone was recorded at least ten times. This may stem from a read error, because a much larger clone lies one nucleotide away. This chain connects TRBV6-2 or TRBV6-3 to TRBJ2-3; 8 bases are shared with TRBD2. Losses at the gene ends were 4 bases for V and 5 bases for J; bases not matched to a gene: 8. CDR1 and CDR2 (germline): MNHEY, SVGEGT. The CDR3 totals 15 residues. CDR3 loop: CASSCRGGRGDTQYF. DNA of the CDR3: TGTGCCAGCAGTTGCCGGGGGGGCCGTGGAGATACGCAGTATTTT.

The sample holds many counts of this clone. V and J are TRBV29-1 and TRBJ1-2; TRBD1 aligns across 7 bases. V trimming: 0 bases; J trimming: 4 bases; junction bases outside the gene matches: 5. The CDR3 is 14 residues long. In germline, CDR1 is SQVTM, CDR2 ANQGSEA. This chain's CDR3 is CSVEDPPGGYGYTF. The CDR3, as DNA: TGCAGCGTTGAAGATCCCCCAGGGGGCTATGGCTACACCTTC.

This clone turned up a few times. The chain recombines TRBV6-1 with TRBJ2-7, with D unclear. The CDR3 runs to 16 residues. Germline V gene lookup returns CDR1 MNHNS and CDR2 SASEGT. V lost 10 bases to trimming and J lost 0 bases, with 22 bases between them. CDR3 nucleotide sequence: TGTGCCATCATCCTTTTGGCTGTGCAAAGCTCCTACGAGCAGTACTTC. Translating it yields CAIILLAVQSSYEQYF.